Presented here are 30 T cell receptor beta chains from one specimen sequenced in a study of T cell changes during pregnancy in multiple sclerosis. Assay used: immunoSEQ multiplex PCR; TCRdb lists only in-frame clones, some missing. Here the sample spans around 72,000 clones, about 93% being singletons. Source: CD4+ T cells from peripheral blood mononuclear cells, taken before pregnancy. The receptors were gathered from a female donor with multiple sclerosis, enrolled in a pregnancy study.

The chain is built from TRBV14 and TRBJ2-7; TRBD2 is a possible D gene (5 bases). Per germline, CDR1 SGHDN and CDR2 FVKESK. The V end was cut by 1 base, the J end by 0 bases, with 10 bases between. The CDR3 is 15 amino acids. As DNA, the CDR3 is TGTGCCAGCAGCCAAGGAAGCGGCCCCTCCTACGAGCAGTACTTC. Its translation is CASSQGSGPSYEQYF.

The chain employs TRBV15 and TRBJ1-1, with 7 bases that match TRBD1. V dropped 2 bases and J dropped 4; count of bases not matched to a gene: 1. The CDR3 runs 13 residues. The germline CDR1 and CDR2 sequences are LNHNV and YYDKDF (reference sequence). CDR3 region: CATSRQGGTEAFF. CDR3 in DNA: TGTGCCACCAGCAGACAGGGGGGCACTGAAGCTTTCTTT.

CDR3 nucleotides: TGTGCCAGCAGTCGGGTCCTACGCCACGAGCAGTACTTC. Its translation: CASSRVLRHEQYF. V usage is TRBV6-5 and J usage is TRBJ2-7; D gene uncertain. This CDR3 comprises 13 residues. CDR1 and CDR2 from the germline V gene are MNHEY and SVGAGI. Between the trimmed V and J ends, which lost 5 bases and 5 bases, there was a span of 13 bases.

This CDR3 is CASSIVGGGYTF. The CDR3 DNA follows: TGTGCCAGTAGTATAGTCGGAGGTGGCTACACCTTC. V is TRBV19 and J is TRBJ1-2, with D unresolved. Germline CDR1 reads LNHDA; CDR2 reads SQIVND (reference sequence). V lost 1 base and J lost 7, with 7 bases in between. The CDR3 is 12 residues long. The full variable domain, in which reference TRBV19 and TRBJ1-2 provide the parts outside the CDR3, is DGGITQSPKYLFRKEGQNVTLSCEQNLNHDAMYWYRQDPGQGLRLIYYSQIVNDFQKGDIAEGYSVSREKKESFPLTVTSAQKNPTAFYLCASSIVGGGYTFGSGTRLTVV.

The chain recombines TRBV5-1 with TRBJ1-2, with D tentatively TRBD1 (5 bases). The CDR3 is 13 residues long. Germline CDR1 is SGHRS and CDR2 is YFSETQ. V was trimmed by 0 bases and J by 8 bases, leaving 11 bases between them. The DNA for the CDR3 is TGCGCCAGCAGCTTGGACAGGATGGGAGGCTACACCTTC. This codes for CASSLDRMGGYTF.

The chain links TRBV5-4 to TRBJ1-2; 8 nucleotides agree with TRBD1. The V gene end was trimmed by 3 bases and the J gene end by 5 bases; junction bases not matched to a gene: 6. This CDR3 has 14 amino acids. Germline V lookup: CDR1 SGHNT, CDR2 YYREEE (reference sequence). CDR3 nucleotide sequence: TGTGCCAGCAGCTCGAGCGGACAGGGTTATGGCTACACCTTC. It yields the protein CASSSSGQGYGYTF.

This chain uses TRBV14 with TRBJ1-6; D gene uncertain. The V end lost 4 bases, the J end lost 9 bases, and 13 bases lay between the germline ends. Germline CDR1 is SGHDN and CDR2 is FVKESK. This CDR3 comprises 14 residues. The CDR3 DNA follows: TGTGCCAGCAGCCGAGGAGGGTTAGTTTCACCCCTCCACTTT. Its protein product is CASSRGGLVSPLHF.

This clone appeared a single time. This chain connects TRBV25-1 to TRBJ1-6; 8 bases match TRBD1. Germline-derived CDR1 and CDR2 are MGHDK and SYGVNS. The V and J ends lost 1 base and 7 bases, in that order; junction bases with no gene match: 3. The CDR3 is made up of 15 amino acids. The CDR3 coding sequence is TGTGCCAGCAGTGAATCTCACAGGGGGAATTCACCCCTCCACTTT. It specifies CASSESHRGNSPLHF.

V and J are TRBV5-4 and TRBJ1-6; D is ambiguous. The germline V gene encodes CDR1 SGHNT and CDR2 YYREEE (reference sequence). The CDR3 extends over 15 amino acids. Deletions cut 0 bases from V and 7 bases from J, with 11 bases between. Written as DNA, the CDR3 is TGTGCCAGCAGCTTGGTAGGACTCCTAAATTCACCCCTCCACTTT. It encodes CASSLVGLLNSPLHF.

CDR3 in amino acids: CASSWKDYPRGEQYF. CDR3 bases: TGCGCCAGCAGCTGGAAAGACTACCCGCGGGGCGAGCAGTACTTC. The chain is built from TRBV5-1 and TRBJ2-5, with D perhaps TRBD2 (6 bases). The J call may not be correct, given that the DNA end is closer to TRBJ2-7. Germline CDR1 is SGHRS and CDR2 is YFSETQ. The CDR3 is 15 residues long.

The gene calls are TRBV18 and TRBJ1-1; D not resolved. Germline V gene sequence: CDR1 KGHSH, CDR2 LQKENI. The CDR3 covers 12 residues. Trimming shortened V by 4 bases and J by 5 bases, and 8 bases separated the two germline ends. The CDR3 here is CASSQGGTEAFF. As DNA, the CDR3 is TGTGCCAGCTCACAGGGCGGGACTGAAGCTTTCTTT. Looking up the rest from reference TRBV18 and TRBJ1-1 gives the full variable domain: NAGVMQNPRHLVRRRGQEARLRCSPMKGHSHVYWYRQLPEEGLKFMVYLQKENIIDESGMPKERFSAEFPKEGPSILRIQQVVRGDSAAYFCASSQGGTEAFFGQGTRLTVV.

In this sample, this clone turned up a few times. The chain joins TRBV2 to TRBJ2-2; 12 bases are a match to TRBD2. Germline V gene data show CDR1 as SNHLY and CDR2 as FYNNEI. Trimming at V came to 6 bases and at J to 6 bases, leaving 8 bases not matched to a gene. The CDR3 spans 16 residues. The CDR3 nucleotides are TGTGCCAGCAGCCAGACTAGCGGGAGATTGGCCGGGGAGCTGTTTTTT. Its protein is CASSQTSGRLAGELFF. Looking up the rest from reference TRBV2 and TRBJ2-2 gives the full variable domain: EPEVTQTPSHQVTQMGQEVILRCVPISNHLYFYWYRQILGQKVEFLVSFYNNEISEKSEIFDDQFSVERPDGSNFTLKIRSTKLEDSAMYFCASSQTSGRLAGELFFGEGSRLTVL.

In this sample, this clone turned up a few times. The CDR3 reads CASSGAWGRDDYGYTF. DNA of the CDR3: TGTGCCAGCAGTGGGGCTTGGGGCAGGGATGACTATGGCTACACCTTC. The V and J genes are TRBV6-1 and TRBJ1-2; D may be TRBD1 (5 bases). The CDR3 consists of 16 residues. Trimming removed 4 bases from V and 3 bases from J, with 18 bases in between. Per the germline V gene, CDR1 is MNHNS and CDR2 is SASEGT.

DNA of the CDR3: TGTGCCAGCACCCGGACAGGGAGGAAAGACATTCAGTACTTC. Translated: CASTRTGRKDIQYF. V is TRBV6-1 and J is TRBJ2-4; TRBD1 matches 8 bases. Germline V gene sequence: CDR1 MNHNS, CDR2 SASEGT. The CDR3 totals 14 residues. V dropped 7 bases and J dropped 8; count of bases not matched to a gene: 10.

CDR3 protein: CALNRSYEQYF. For the CDR3, the DNA is TGTGCCCTAAATCGCTCCTACGAGCAGTACTTC. This chain uses TRBV6-6 with TRBJ2-7; D is unclear. Germline V gives CDR1 MNHNY, CDR2 SVGAGI (reference sequence). The CDR3 has 11 residues. Trimming shortened V by 11 bases and J by 0 bases, and 8 bases separated the two germline ends.

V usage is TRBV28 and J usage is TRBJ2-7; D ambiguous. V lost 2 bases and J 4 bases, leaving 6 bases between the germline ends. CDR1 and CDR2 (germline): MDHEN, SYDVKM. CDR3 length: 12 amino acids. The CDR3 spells CASSLGDYEQYF. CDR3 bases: TGTGCCAGCAGTTTAGGAGATTACGAGCAGTACTTC.

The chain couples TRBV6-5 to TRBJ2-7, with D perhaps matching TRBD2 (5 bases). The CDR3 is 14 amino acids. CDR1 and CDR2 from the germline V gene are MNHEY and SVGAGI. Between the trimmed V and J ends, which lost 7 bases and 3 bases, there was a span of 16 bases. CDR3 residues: CASTPRGFLYEQYF. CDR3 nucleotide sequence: TGTGCCAGCACCCCTCGGGGATTCCTCTACGAGCAGTACTTC.

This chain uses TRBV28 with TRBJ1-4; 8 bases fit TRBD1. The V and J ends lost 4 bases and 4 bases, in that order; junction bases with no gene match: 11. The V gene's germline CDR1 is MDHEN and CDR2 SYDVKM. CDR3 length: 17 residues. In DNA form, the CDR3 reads TGTGCCAGCAGTTCACGTCCCGGGACAGGTTTTAATGAAAAACTGTTTTTT. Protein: CASSSRPGTGFNEKLFF.

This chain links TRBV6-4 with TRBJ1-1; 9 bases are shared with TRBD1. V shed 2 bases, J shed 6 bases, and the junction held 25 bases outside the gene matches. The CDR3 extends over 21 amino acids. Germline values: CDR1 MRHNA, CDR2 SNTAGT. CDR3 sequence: CASSDASTPSSDRGGWAEAFF. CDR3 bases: TGTGCCAGCAGTGACGCGTCAACCCCAAGCTCGGACAGGGGAGGTTGGGCTGAAGCTTTCTTT.

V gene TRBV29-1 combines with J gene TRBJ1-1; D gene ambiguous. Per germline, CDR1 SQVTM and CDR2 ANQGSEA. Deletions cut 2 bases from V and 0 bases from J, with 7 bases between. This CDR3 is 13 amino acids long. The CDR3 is CSVERRLNTEAFF. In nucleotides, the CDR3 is TGCAGCGTTGAACGCAGGTTGAACACTGAAGCTTTCTTT.

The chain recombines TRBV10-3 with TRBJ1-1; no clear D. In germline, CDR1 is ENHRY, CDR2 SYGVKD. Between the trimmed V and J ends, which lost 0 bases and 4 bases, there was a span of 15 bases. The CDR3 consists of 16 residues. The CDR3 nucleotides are TGTGCCATCAGTGAGTCGAAGGAGGGATGGGGCACTGAAGCTTTCTTT. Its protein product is CAISESKEGWGTEAFF.

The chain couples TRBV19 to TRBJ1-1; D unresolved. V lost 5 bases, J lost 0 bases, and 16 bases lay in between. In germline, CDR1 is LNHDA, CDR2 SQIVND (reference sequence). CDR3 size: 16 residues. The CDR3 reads CASSAYLGRMNTEAFF. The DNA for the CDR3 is TGTGCCAGTAGTGCATACCTAGGGAGAATGAACACTGAAGCTTTCTTT.

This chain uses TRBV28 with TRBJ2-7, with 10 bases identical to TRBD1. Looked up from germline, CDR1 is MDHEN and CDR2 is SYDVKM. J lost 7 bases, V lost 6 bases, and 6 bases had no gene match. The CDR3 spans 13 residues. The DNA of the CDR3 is TGTGCCAGCAGGGTGACAGGGGGCCGGGAGCAGTACTTC. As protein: CASRVTGGREQYF. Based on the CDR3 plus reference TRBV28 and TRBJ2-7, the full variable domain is DVKVTQSSRYLVKRTGEKVFLECVQDMDHENMFWYRQDPGLGLRLIYFSYDVKMKEKGDIPEGYSVSREKKERFSLILESASTNQTSMYLCASRVTGGREQYFGPGTRLTVT.

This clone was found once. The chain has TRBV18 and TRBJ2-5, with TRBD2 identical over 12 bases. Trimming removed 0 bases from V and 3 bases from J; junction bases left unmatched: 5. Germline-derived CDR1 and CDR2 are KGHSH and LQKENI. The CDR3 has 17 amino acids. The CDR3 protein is CASSPPRTSGIKETQYF. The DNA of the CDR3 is TGTGCCAGCTCACCACCGAGGACTAGCGGGATAAAAGAGACCCAGTACTTC.

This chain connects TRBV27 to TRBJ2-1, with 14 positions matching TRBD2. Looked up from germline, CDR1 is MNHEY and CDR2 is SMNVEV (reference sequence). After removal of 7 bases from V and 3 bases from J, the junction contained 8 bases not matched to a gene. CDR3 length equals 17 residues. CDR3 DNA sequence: TGTGCCAGCAATCACAGACTAGCGGGGGGGAACTACAATGAGCAGTTCTTC. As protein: CASNHRLAGGNYNEQFF.

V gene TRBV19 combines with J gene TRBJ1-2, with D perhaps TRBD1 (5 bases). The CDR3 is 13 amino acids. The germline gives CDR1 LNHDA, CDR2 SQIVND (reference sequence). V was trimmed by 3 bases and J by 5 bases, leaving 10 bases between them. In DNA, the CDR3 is TGTGCCAGTAGTATCCCGGGGGAGTATGGCTACACCTTC. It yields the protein CASSIPGEYGYTF.

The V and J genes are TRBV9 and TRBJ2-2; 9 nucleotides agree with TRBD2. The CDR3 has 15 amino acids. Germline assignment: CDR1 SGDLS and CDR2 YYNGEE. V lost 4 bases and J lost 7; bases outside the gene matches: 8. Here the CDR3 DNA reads TGTGCCAGCAGCACCATAGCGGGAGAAATCGGGGAGCTGTTTTTT. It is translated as CASSTIAGEIGELFF.

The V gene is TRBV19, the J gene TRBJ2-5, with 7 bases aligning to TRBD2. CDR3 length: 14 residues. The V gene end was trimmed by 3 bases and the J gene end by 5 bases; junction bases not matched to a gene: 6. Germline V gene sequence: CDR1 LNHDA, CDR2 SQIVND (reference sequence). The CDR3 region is CASSILAGDETQYF. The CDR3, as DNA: TGTGCCAGTAGTATTTTGGCGGGAGACGAGACCCAGTACTTC.

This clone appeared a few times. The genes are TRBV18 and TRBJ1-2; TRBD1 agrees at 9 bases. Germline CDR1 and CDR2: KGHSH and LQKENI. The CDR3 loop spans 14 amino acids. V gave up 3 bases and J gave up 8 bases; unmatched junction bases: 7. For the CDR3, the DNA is TGTGCCAGCTCACCGTCGCGGGACAGGGAAGGCTACACCTTC. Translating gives CASSPSRDREGYTF.

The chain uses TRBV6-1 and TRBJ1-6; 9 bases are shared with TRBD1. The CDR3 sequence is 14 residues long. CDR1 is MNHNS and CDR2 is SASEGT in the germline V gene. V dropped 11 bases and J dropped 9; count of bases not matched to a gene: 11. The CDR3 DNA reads TGTGCCGGATGCCCAGACAGGGGGGGTTCACCCCTCCACTTT. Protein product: CAGCPDRGGSPLHF.